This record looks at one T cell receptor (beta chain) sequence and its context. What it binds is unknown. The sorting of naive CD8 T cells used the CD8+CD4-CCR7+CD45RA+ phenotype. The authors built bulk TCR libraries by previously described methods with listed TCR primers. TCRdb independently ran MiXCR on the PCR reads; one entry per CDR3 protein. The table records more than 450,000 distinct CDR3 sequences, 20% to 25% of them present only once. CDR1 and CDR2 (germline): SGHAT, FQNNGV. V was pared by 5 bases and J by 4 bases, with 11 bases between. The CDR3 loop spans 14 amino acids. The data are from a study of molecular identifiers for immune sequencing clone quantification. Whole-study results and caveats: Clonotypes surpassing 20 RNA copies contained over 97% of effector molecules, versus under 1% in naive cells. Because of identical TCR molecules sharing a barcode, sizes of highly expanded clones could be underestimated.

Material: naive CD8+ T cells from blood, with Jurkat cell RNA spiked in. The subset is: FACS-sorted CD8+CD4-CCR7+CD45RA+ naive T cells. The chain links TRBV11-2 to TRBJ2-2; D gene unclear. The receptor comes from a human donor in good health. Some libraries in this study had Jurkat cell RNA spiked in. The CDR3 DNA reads TGTGCCAGCAGCCAGAAGGCAGGCACCGGGGAGCTGTTTTTT. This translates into CASSQKAGTGELFF.